These T cell receptor beta chains were read from a single sample in a study of blood T cell repertoires in COVID-19. Assay: immunoSEQ multiplex PCR; the TCRdb copy retains only in-frame clones and omits some. Altogether approximately 150,000 clones are present, 80% to 90% being singletons, with the ten largest covering 11%. The sequencing input was peripheral blood. Receptor source: a human donor in a cohort sampled during active COVID-19. Both conserved end residues are part of each CDR3. Fields, in order: clone size, V gene, D gene, J gene, CDR3 protein, CDR3 DNA. The D gene is left open where the match is weak. Rows give clone size only sometimes, using once, few, many, or a class for an expanded clone.

-	TRBV5-1	-	TRBJ1-2	CASSWGVGYGYTF	TGCGCCAGCAGCTGGGGAGTAGGCTATGGCTACACCTTC
once	TRBV19	TRBD2	TRBJ2-7	CASSIALGGNEQYF	TGTGCCAGTAGTATAGCCCTCGGGGGGAACGAGCAGTACTTC
-	TRBV5-6	TRBD2	TRBJ2-4	CASSFMRGDKNIQYF	TGTGCCAGCAGCTTTATGCGGGGGGACAAAAACATTCAGTACTTC
-	TRBV5-1	TRBD1	TRBJ2-5	CASSLGQGTSGETQYF	TGCGCCAGCAGCTTGGGACAGGGGACGTCGGGAGAGACCCAGTACTTC
-	TRBV2	TRBD1	TRBJ1-2	CASSEDQGGSSNYGYTF	TGTGCCAGCAGTGAAGATCAGGGGGGAAGTTCTAACTATGGCTACACCTTC
-	TRBV18	-	TRBJ2-7	CASSPAGQGTYEQYF	TGTGCCAGCTCACCGGCCGGGCAGGGGACCTACGAGCAGTACTTC
many	TRBV19	-	TRBJ1-1	CASSLRQLNTEAFF	TGTGCCAGTAGCCTTAGACAGCTTAACACTGAAGCTTTCTTT
once	TRBV2	-	TRBJ2-5	CASSGRQAQETQYF	TGTGCCAGCAGTGGACGACAGGCACAAGAGACCCAGTACTTC
-	TRBV9	-	TRBJ2-3	CASSVATGLATDTQYF	TGTGCCAGCAGCGTAGCTACGGGACTTGCCACAGATACGCAGTATTTT
-	TRBV7-9	TRBD1	TRBJ1-5	CASSLDRVEGQPQHF	TGTGCCAGCAGCCTAGACAGGGTCGAAGGCCAGCCCCAGCATTTT
-	TRBV6-5	-	TRBJ1-3	CASSRRTDTIYF	TGTGCCAGCAGTAGACGGACTGACACCATATATTTT
-	TRBV7-2	TRBD2	TRBJ2-5	CASSSGLAGEKSGETQYF	TGTGCCAGCAGCTCCGGACTAGCGGGAGAGAAATCAGGAGAGACCCAGTACTTC
-	TRBV7-9	-	TRBJ1-4	CASSGRGGEKLFF	TGTGCCAGCAGCGGGAGGGGAGGCGAAAAACTGTTTTTT
-	TRBV27	TRBD2	TRBJ2-2	CASSLSRGVGGRDRELFF	TGTGCCAGCAGTTTATCACGGGGGGTAGGAGGTCGGGACCGGGAGCTGTTTTTT
many	TRBV7-2	-	TRBJ2-1	CASSLAGTGVYNEQFF	TGTGCCAGCAGCTTAGCAGGGACTGGGGTCTACAATGAGCAGTTCTTC
-	TRBV3-1/TRBV3-2	-	TRBJ2-7	CASSPSRGIHEQYF	TGTGCCAGCAGCCCATCCCGGGGGATCCACGAGCAGTACTTC
-	TRBV18	TRBD1	TRBJ1-2	CASSPDRDYGYTF	TGTGCCAGCTCACCGGACAGGGACTATGGCTACACCTTC
-	TRBV6-5	-	TRBJ1-5	CASRPTTGGQPQHF	TGTGCCAGCAGACCCACAACGGGAGGGCAGCCCCAGCATTTT
once	TRBV5-4	-	TRBJ2-1	CASSTEQSSYNEQFF	TGTGCCAGCAGCACTGAACAGAGCTCCTACAATGAGCAGTTCTTC
once	TRBV2	TRBD1	TRBJ2-3	CANHRGGGTDTQYF	TGTGCCAACCACAGGGGTGGAGGAACAGATACGCAGTATTTT
-	TRBV5-5	-	TRBJ2-3	CASRQGHVTDTQYF	TGTGCCAGCAGGCAGGGACACGTAACAGATACGCAGTATTTT
-	TRBV9	-	TRBJ1-5	CASSGGGFVNQPQHF	TGTGCCAGCAGCGGGGGGGGATTTGTGAATCAGCCCCAGCATTTT
-	TRBV4-3	TRBD1	TRBJ1-1	CASSQERDRGTPGF	TGCGCCAGCAGCCAAGAGAGGGACAGGGGAACACCTGGGTTT
-	TRBV7-2	TRBD2	TRBJ2-2	CASNPAGSNTGELFF	TGTGCCAGCAACCCAGCGGGGTCGAACACCGGGGAGCTGTTTTTT
-	TRBV6-2/TRBV6-3	-	TRBJ1-4	CASSYSTYASGKLFF	TGTGCCAGCAGTTACTCAACCTACGCGTCCGGGAAACTGTTTTTT
-	TRBV18	TRBD2	TRBJ2-1	CASSLLDGGPPTGLAGNNEQFF	TGTGCCAGCTCACTGTTAGACGGGGGGCCTCCTACCGGACTAGCGGGAAACAATGAGCAGTTCTTC
once	TRBV18	TRBD2	TRBJ2-3	CASSPRTSGSPDTQYF	TGTGCCAGCTCACCACGCACTAGCGGGAGTCCAGATACGCAGTATTTT
-	TRBV2	-	TRBJ1-4	CASSESGFEGGGEKLFF	TGTGCCAGCAGTGAATCGGGGTTTGAGGGAGGAGGCGAAAAACTGTTTTTT
-	TRBV10-2	TRBD1	TRBJ1-3	CASSEGDRVSGNTIYF	TGCGCCAGCAGTGAAGGGGACAGGGTCTCTGGAAACACCATATATTTT
-	TRBV29-1	TRBD2	TRBJ2-1	CSVELLAGGVDEQFF	TGCAGCGTCGAACTACTAGCGGGAGGGGTCGATGAGCAGTTCTTC
-	TRBV19	-	TRBJ2-3	CASKSVGDTDTQYF	TGTGCCAGTAAGAGTGTGGGCGACACAGATACGCAGTATTTT
-	TRBV5-1	TRBD2	TRBJ2-5	CASSLVGGDETQYF	TGCGCCAGCAGCTTGGTGGGGGGGGATGAGACCCAGTACTTC
few	TRBV11-2	-	TRBJ1-3	CASSQEAYLNTIYF	TGTGCCAGCAGCCAAGAGGCCTACCTAAACACCATATATTTT
-	TRBV6-6	-	TRBJ2-1	CASSQGGPVYNEQFF	TGTGCCAGCAGCCAAGGAGGGCCGGTCTACAATGAGCAGTTCTTC
-	TRBV24-1	TRBD1	TRBJ2-5	CATSGSRGQQETQYF	TGTGCCACCAGTGGAAGCAGGGGGCAACAAGAGACCCAGTACTTC
-	TRBV4-3	-	TRBJ1-2	CASSQELGPYDGYTF	TGCGCCAGCAGCCAAGAACTCGGTCCTTACGATGGCTACACCTTC
-	TRBV7-9	TRBD1	TRBJ2-5	CASSSGDRGVETQYF	TGTGCCAGCAGCTCCGGGGACAGGGGCGTCGAGACCCAGTACTTC
-	TRBV28	-	TRBJ1-2	CASSLLGGPYGYTF	TGTGCCAGCAGTTTATTGGGGGGTCCCTATGGCTACACCTTC
-	TRBV18	-	TRBJ2-3	CASSPPKNRAVDTQYF	TGTGCCAGCTCACCACCGAAGAACAGGGCGGTAGATACGCAGTATTTT
many	TRBV5-1	TRBD1	TRBJ2-7	CASSYWTGEGYEQYF	TGCGCCAGCAGCTACTGGACAGGGGAAGGCTACGAGCAGTACTTC
-	TRBV7-9	-	TRBJ2-3	CASSIAADTQYF	TGTGCCAGCAGTATAGCTGCAGATACGCAGTATTTT
-	TRBV6-5	-	TRBJ1-2	CASRFDRGYTF	TGTGCCAGCAGGTTCGACAGAGGCTACACCTTC
-	TRBV7-9	TRBD1	TRBJ1-5	CASSTGGAGGYQPQHF	TGTGCCAGCAGCACTGGCGGGGCAGGGGGCTATCAGCCCCAGCATTTT
-	TRBV6-5	TRBD1	TRBJ2-5	CASSSDRAYQETQYF	TGTGCCAGCAGTTCAGACAGGGCGTACCAAGAGACCCAGTACTTC
-	TRBV6-5	-	TRBJ1-6	CASSYLGGNSPLHF	TGTGCCAGCAGTTACCTAGGTGGAAATTCACCCCTCCACTTT
few	TRBV12-3/TRBV12-4	-	TRBJ1-1	CASSLQSTSGAFF	TGTGCCAGCAGTCTCCAGTCGACCTCGGGGGCTTTCTTT